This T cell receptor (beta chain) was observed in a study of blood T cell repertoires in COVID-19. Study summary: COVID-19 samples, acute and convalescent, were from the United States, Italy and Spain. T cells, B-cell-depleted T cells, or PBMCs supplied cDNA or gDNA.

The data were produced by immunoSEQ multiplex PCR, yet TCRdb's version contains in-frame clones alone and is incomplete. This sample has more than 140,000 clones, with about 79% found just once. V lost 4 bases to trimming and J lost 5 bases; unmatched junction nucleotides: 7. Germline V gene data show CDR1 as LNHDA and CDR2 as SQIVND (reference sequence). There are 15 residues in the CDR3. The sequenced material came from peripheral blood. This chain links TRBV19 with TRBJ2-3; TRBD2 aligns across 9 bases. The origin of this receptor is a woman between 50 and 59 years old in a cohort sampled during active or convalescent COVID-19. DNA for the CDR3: TGTGCCAGTAGTACCTCTAGCGGGGAACGAGATACGCAGTATTTT. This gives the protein CASSTSSGERDTQYF.